This entry features one TCR beta chain sequence. Its antigen is still unknown. Separation from the approximately 720-subject first cohort characterized the roughly 110-subject validation cohort, to which the donors belonged. The CDR3 is made up of 16 amino acids. V shed 2 bases, J shed 9 bases, and the junction held 10 bases outside the gene matches. The germline V gene has CDR1 SGHVS and CDR2 FNYEAQ. The data were taken from a study of cytomegalovirus exposure and HLA in healthy donors. General study points: Subsequent analysis of the 100 to 150 validation repertoires found a tendency for first-cohort TCR clusters to co-occur. Researchers counted 180 or so TCR beta chains as cytomegalovirus-associated. Rarity marked most TCR sequences, yet some public TCRs occurred in many donors.

The assay was immunoSEQ multiplex PCR, and TCRdb's table has in-frame clones only and misses some. The sample shows some 130,000 clones, about 94% of them seen only once. The TCR was taken from a young man in good health and CMV-seropositive. The material sequenced was PBMCs. This chain links TRBV7-6 with TRBJ2-1; 10 bases align to TRBD2. The CDR3 here is CASSLTEVAGGGEQFF. For the CDR3, the DNA is TGTGCCAGCAGCTTAACCGAGGTAGCGGGAGGTGGTGAGCAGTTCTTC. Full variable domain (rest looked up from reference TRBV7-6 and TRBJ2-1): GAGVSQSPRYKVTKRGQDVALRCDPISGHVSLYWYRQALGQGPEFLTYFNYEAQQDKSGLPNDRFSAERPEGSISTLTIQRTEQRDSAMYRCASSLTEVAGGGEQFFGPGTRLTVL.